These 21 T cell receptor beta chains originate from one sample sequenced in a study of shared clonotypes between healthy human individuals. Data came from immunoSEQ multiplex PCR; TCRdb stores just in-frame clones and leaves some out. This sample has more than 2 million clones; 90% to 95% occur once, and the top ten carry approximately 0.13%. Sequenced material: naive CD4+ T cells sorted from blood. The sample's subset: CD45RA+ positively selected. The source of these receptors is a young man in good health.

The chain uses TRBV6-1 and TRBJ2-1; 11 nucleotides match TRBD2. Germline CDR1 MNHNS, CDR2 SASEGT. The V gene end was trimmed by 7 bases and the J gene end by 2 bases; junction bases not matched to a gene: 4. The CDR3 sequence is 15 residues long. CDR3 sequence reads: CASKGLAATYNEQFF. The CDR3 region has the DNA TGTGCCAGCAAGGGACTAGCGGCCACCTACAATGAGCAGTTCTTC.

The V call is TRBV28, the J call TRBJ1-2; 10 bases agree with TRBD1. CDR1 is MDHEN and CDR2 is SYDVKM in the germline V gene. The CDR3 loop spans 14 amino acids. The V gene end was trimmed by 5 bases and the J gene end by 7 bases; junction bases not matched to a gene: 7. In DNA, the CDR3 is TGTGCCAGCAGTCTACCATGGACAGGGGGTGGCTACACCTTC. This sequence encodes CASSLPWTGGGYTF.

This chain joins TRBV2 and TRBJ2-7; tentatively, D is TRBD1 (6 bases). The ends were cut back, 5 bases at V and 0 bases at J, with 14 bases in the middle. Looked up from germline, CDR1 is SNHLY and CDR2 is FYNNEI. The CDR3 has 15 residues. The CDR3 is CASSSQGESSYEQYF. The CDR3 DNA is TGTGCCAGCAGTTCACAGGGTGAAAGCTCCTACGAGCAGTACTTC.

CDR3 bases: TGTGCCAGCTCACCACAGCGGGACTCTAATGAAAAACTGTTTTTT. Translation: CASSPQRDSNEKLFF. The chain has TRBV18 and TRBJ1-4, with D tentatively TRBD1 (5 bases). Between the trimmed V and J ends, which lost 1 base and 3 bases, there was a span of 9 bases. Germline V gives CDR1 KGHSH, CDR2 LQKENI. This CDR3 spans 15 amino acids.

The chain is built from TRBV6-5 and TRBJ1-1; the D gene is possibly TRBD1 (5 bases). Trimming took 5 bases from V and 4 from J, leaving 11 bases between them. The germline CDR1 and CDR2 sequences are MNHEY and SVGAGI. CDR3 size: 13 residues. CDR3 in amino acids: CASSRGRFTEAFF. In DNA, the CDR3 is TGTGCCAGCAGTCGGGGACGGTTCACTGAAGCTTTCTTT.

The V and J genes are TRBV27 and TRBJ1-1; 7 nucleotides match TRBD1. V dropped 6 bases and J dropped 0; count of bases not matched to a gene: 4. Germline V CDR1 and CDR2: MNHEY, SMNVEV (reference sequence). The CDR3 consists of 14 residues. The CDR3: CASRETGLNTEAFF. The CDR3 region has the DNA TGTGCCAGCAGAGAGACAGGGTTGAACACTGAAGCTTTCTTT.

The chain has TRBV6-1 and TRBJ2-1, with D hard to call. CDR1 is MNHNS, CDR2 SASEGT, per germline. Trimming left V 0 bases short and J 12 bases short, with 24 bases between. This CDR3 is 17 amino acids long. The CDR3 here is CASSEALLMANLRGQFF. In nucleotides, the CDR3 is TGTGCCAGCAGTGAAGCGCTTCTCATGGCTAACCTTCGAGGGCAGTTCTTC.

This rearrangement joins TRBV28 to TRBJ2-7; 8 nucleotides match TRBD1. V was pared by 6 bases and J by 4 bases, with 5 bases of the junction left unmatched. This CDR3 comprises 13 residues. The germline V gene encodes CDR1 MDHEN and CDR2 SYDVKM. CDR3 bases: TGTGCCAGCAGGAGGACAGGGAGGTACGAGCAGTACTTC. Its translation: CASRRTGRYEQYF.

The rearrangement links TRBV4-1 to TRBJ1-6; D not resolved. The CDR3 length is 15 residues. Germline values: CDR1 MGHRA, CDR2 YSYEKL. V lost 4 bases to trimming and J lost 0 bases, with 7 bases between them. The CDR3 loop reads CASSPRSSYNSPLHF. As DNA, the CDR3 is TGCGCCAGCAGCCCACGTAGCTCCTATAATTCACCCCTCCACTTT.

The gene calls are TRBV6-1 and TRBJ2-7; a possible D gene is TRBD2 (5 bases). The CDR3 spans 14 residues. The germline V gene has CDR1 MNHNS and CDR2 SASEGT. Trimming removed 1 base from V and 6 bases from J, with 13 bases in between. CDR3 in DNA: TGTGCCAGCAGTGAAGAAACGGGAATTGGCGAGCAGTACTTC. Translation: CASSEETGIGEQYF.

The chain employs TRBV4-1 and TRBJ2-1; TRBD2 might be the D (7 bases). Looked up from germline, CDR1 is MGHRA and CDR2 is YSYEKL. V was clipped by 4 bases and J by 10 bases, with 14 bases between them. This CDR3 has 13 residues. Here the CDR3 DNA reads TGCGCCAGCAGCCTTGGGGGGGGCAGGGAGCAGTTCTTC. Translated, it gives CASSLGGGREQFF.

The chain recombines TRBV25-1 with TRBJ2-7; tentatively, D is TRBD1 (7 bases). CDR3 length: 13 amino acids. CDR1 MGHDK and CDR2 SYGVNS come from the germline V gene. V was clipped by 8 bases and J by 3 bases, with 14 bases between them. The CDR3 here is CASSRGVGYEQYF. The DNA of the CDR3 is TGTGCCAGCTCCAGGGGGGTGGGCTACGAGCAGTACTTC.

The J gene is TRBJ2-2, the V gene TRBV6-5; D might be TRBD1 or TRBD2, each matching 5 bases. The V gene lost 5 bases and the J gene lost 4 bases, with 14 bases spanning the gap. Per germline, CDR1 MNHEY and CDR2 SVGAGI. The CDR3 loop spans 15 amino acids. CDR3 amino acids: CASSRTKGTTGELFF. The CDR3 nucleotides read TGTGCCAGCAGTCGGACAAAGGGGACCACCGGGGAGCTGTTTTTT.

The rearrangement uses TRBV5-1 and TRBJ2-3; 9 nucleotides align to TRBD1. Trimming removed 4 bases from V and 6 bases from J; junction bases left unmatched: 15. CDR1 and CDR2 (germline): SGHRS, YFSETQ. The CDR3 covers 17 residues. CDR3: CASSPRTGTGSMDTQYF. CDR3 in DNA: TGCGCCAGCAGCCCTCGTACTGGGACAGGGAGTATGGATACGCAGTATTTT.

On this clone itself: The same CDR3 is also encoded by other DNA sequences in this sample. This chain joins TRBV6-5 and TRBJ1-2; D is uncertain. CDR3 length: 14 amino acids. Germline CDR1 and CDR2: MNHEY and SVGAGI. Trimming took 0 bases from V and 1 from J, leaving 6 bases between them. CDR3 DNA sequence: TGTGCCAGCAGTTACTCCCGGGATAACTATGGCTACACCTTC. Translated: CASSYSRDNYGYTF.

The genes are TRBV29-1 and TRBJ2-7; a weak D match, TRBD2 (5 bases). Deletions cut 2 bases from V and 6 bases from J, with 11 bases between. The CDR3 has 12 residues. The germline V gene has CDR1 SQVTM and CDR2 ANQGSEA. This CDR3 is CSVELGLVEQYF. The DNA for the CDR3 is TGCAGCGTTGAACTCGGACTTGTCGAGCAGTACTTC.

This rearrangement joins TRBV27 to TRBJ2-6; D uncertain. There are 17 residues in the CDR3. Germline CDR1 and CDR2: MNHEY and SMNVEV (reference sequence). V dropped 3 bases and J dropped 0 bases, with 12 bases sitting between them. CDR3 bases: TGTGCCAGCAGTTTTACTAACCCAAACTCTGGGGCCAACGTCCTGACTTTC. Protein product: CASSFTNPNSGANVLTF.

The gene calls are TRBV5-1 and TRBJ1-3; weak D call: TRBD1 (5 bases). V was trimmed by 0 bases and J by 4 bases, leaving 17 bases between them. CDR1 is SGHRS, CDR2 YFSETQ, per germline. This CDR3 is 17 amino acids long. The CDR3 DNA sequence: TGCGCCAGCAGCTTGGGTCCCCAGGGATCGTCGGGAAACACCATATATTTT. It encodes CASSLGPQGSSGNTIYF.

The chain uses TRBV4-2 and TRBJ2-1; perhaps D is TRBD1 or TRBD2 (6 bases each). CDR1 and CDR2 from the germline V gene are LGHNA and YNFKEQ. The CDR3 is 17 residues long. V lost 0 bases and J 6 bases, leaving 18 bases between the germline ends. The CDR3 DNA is TGTGCCAGCAGCCAAGAAGGGGGGCTAGCGTCGGGCAATGAGCAGTTCTTC. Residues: CASSQEGGLASGNEQFF.

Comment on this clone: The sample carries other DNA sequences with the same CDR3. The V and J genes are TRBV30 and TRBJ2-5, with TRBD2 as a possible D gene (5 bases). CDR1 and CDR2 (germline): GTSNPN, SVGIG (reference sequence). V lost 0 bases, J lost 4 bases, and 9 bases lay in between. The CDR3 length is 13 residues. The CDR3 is CAWSVLVGETQYF. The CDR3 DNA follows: TGTGCCTGGAGTGTACTAGTGGGAGAGACCCAGTACTTC.

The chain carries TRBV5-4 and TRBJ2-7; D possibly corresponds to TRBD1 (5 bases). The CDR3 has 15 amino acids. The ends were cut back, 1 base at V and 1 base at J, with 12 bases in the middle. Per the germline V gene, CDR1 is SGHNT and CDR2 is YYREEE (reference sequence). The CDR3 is CASSLSGLDSYEQYF. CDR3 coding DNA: TGTGCCAGCAGCTTGTCAGGGCTCGATTCCTACGAGCAGTACTTC.